This T cell receptor beta chain was observed in a study of blood T cell repertoires in COVID-19. About the research overall: Sites across the United States, Italy and Spain contributed samples from acute and convalescent COVID-19. PBMCs, B-cell-depleted T cells, or T cells provided the cDNA or gDNA that made up the material.

This clone has just one count. As processed by the authors: Counts of nucleated cells, estimated from reference gene primer amplification, were obtained. Sequencing used immunoSEQ multiplex PCR; TCRdb keeps in-frame clones, though not all of them. V and J calls and clone size are given by that table; D and trimming were obtained from the DNA. The sample shows about 54,000 clones, roughly 84% of them seen only once. This CDR3 has 15 amino acids. J lost 0 bases, V lost 8 bases, and 6 bases had no gene match. From germline, CDR1 is MNHEY and CDR2 SVGAGI. This chain uses TRBV6-5 with TRBJ2-1; TRBD2 aligns across 8 bases. The sample taken for sequencing was peripheral blood. The TCR originated in a man aged 40-49 years with active COVID-19. The CDR3 DNA sequence: TGTGCCAGCGGGCTCCGGGAGGGCTCCTACAATGAGCAGTTCTTC. Translated, it gives CASGLREGSYNEQFF.